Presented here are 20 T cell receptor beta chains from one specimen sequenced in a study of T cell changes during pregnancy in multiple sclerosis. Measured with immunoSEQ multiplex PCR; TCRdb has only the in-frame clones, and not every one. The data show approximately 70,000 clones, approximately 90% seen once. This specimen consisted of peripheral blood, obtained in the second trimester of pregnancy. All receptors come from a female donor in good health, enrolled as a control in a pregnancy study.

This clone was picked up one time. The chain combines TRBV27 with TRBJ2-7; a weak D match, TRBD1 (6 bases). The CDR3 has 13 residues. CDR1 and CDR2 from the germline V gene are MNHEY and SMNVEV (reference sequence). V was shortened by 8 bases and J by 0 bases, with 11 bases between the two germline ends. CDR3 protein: CASASGASYEQYF. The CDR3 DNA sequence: TGTGCCAGCGCCTCAGGGGCCTCCTACGAGCAGTACTTC.

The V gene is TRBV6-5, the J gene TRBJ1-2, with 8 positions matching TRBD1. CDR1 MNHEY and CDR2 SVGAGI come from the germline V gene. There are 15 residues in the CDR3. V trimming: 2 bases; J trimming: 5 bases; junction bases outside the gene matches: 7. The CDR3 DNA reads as TGTGCCAGCAGTTACACCGGGACAGGACGATATGGCTACACCTTC. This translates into CASSYTGTGRYGYTF.

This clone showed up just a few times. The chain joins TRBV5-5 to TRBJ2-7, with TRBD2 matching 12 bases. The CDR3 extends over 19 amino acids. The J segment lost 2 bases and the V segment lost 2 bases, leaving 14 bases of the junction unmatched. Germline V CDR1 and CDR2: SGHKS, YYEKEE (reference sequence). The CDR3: CASSLKGARTSGVPYEQYF. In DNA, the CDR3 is TGTGCCAGCAGCTTAAAGGGGGCCAGGACTAGCGGGGTCCCCTACGAGCAGTACTTC.

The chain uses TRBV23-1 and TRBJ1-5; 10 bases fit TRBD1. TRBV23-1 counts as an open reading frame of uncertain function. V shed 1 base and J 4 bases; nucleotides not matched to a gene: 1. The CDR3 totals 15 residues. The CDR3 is CASSQWDRGNQPQHF. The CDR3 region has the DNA TGCGCCAGCAGTCAATGGGACAGGGGTAATCAGCCCCAGCATTTT.

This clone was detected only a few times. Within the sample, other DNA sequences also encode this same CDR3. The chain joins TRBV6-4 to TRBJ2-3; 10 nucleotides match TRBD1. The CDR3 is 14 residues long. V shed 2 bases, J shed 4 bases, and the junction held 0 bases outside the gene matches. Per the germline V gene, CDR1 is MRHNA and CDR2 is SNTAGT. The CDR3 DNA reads TGTGCCAGCAGTGACGGACAGGGGGCAGATACGCAGTATTTT. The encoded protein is CASSDGQGADTQYF.

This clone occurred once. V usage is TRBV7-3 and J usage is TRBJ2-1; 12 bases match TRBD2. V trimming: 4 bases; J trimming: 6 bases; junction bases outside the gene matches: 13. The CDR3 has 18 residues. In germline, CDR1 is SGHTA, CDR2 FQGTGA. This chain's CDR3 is CASSSLTRGLAGFNEQFF. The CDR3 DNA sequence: TGTGCCAGCAGCTCCCTCACCAGGGGACTAGCGGGTTTCAATGAGCAGTTCTTC.

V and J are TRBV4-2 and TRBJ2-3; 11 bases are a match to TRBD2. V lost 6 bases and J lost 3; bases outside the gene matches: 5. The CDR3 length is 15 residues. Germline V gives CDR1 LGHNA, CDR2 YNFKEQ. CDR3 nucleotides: TGTGCCAGCAGACAACTAGCGGGAGAAACAGATACGCAGTATTTT. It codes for CASRQLAGETDTQYF.

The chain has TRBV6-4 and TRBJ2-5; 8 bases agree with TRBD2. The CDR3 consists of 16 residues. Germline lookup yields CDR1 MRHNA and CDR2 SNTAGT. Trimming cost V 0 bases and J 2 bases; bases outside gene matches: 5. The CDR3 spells CASSDSTSGKQETQYF. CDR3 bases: TGTGCCAGCAGTGACTCAACTAGCGGAAAACAAGAGACCCAGTACTTC.

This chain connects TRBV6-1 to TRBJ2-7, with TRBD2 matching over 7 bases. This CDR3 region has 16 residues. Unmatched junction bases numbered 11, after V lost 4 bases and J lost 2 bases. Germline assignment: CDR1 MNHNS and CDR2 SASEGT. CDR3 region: CASSGIYSGRAYEQYF. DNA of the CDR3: TGTGCCAGCAGTGGTATTTATAGCGGGCGGGCCTACGAGCAGTACTTC.

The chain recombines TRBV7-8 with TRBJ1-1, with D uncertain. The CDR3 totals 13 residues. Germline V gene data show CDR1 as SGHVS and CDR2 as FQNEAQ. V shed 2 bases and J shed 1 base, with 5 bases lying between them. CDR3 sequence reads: CASSLSENTEAFF. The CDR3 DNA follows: TGTGCCAGCAGCTTATCAGAGAACACTGAAGCTTTCTTT. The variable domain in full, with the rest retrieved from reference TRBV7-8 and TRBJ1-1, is GAGVSQSPRYKVAKRGQDVALRCDPISGHVSLFWYQQALGQGPEFLTYFQNEAQLDKSGLPSDRFFAERPEGSVSTLKIQRTQQEDSAVYLCASSLSENTEAFFGQGTRLTVV.

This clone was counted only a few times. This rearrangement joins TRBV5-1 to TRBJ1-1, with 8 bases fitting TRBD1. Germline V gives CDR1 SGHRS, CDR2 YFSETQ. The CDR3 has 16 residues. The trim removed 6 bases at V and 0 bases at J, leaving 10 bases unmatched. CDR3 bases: TGCGCCAGCACCCTCTCGGGACAGGCGATGAACACTGAAGCTTTCTTT. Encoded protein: CASTLSGQAMNTEAFF.

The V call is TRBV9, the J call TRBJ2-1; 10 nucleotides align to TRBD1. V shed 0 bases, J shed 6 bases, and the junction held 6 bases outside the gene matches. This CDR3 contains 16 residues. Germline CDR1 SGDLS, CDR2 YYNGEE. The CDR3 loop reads CASSVVGGQGPNEQFF. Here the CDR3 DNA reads TGTGCCAGCAGCGTAGTAGGGGGACAGGGGCCCAATGAGCAGTTCTTC.

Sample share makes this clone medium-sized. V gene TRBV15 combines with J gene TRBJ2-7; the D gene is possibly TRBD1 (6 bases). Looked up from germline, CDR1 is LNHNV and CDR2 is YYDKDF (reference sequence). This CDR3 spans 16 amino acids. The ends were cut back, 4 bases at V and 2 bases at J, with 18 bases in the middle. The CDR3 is CATSTRQVILTYEQYF. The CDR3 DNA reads TGTGCCACCAGCACCCGACAGGTAATCCTTACCTACGAGCAGTACTTC. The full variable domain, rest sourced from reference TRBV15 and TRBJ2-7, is DAMVIQNPRYQVTQFGKPVTLSCSQTLNHNVMYWYQQKSSQAPKLLFHYYDKDFNNEADTPDNFQSRRPNTSFCFLDIRSPGLGDTAMYLCATSTRQVILTYEQYFGPGTRLTVT.

CDR3 bases: TGTGCCACCAAACAGGGCCCCACAGATACGCAGTATTTT. Its protein is CATKQGPTDTQYF. V usage is TRBV28 and J usage is TRBJ2-3, with D maybe TRBD1 (6 bases). The CDR3 is 13 amino acids. Trimming stripped 10 bases from V and 2 bases from J, with 13 bases between. CDR1 is MDHEN and CDR2 is SYDVKM in the germline V gene.

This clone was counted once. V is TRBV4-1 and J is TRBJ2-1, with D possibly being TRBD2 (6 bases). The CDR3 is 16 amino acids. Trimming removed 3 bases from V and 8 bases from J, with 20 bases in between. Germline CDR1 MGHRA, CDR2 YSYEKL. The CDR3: CASSQQDSTGVHEQFF. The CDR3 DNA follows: TGCGCCAGCAGCCAGCAGGATTCGACGGGGGTCCATGAGCAGTTCTTC.

In nucleotides, the CDR3 is TGTGCCAGCAGCGTAGGGGGACTAGAATTCGATGAGCAGTTCTTC. The encoded protein is CASSVGGLEFDEQFF. The chain carries TRBV9 and TRBJ2-1; 8 nucleotides line up with TRBD2. The V gene's germline CDR1 is SGDLS and CDR2 YYNGEE. There are 15 residues in the CDR3. Trimming at V came to 0 bases and at J to 8 bases, leaving 7 bases not matched to a gene. The entire variable domain, with the rest obtained from reference TRBV9 and TRBJ2-1, is as follows: DSGVTQTPKHLITATGQRVTLRCSPRSGDLSVYWYQQSLDQGLQFLIQYYNGEERAKGNILERFSAQQFPDLHSELNLSSLELGDSALYFCASSVGGLEFDEQFFGPGTRLTVL.

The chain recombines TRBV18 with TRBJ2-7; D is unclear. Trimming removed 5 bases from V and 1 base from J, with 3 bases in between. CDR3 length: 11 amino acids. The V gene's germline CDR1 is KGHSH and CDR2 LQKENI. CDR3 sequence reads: CASSSSYEQYF. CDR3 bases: TGTGCCAGCTCATCTTCCTACGAGCAGTACTTC. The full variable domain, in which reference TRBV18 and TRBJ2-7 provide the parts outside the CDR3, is NAGVMQNPRHLVRRRGQEARLRCSPMKGHSHVYWYRQLPEEGLKFMVYLQKENIIDESGMPKERFSAEFPKEGPSILRIQQVVRGDSAAYFCASSSSYEQYFGPGTRLTVT.

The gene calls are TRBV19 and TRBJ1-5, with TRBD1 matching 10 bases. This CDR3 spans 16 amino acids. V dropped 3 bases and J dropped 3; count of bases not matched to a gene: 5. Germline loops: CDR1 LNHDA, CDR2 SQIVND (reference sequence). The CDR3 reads CASSMIGTGVNQPQHF. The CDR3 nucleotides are TGTGCCAGTAGTATGATAGGGACAGGGGTCAATCAGCCCCAGCATTTT.

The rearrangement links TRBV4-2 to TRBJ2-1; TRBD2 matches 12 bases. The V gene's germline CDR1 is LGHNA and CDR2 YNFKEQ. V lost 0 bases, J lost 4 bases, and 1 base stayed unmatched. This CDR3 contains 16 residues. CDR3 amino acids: CASSQDGTSGYNEQFF. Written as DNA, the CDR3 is TGTGCCAGCAGCCAAGACGGGACTAGCGGGTACAATGAGCAGTTCTTC.

The CDR3 sequence is CASRPEASLSPLHF. The CDR3 DNA is TGTGCCAGTAGGCCAGAGGCGTCGCTATCACCCCTCCACTTT. This chain joins TRBV19 and TRBJ1-6, with D uncertain. The germline V and J ends were trimmed by 6 bases and 10 bases, with 16 bases remaining between them. The CDR3 sequence is 14 residues long. Germline V gene sequence: CDR1 LNHDA, CDR2 SQIVND (reference sequence).